The present T cell receptor (beta chain) was sequenced within a study of blood T cells in healthy people across ages. Extracted total RNA amounted to at least 5.5 micrograms for each sample. The study's findings and limits: A greater number of naive CD4+ cells and higher diversity distinguished long-lived donors from aged donors.

Next came a second PCR, run for about 7 to 12 cycles, which used a sample-barcoded 5' primer along with a J-beta primer mix. Each sample yielded at least 2.5 million CDR3-containing paired-end reads. MiXCR was run by TCRdb on the 5' RACE reads, yielding one entry per CDR3 protein. The data hold approximately 800,000 distinct CDR3 sequences, with around 25% observed a single time. Per the germline V gene, CDR1 is MGHRA and CDR2 is YSYEKL. V shed 3 bases and J shed 0 bases, with 12 bases lying between them. The CDR3 is made up of 15 amino acids. Note on this clonotype: Its antigen is currently unknown.

These data were likewise used in another study, on T cells of mothers and their children. That source reports: The study obtained over 8 million TCR beta CDR3 reads per mother and about 3 million per child.

The chain is built from TRBV4-1 and TRBJ2-7; D gene unclear. The receptor comes from a boy aged 5-17 years in good health. Sequencing was performed on blood. In nucleotides, the CDR3 is TGCGCCAGCAGCCAGGCCCCTACTGGCTCCTACGAGCAGTACTTC. This encodes CASSQAPTGSYEQYF.